This is a list of T cell receptor beta chains from one sample in a study of cytomegalovirus exposure and HLA in healthy donors. Generated by immunoSEQ multiplex PCR, the TCRdb table keeps only in-frame clones and is missing some. There are about 140,000 clones in the sample; 75% occur only once, and over 9% lies in the top ten. The source material was PBMCs. These receptors were taken from a man younger than 30 in good health and CMV-seropositive. Both conserved end residues are part of each CDR3. A D gene is named only where the DNA matches it firmly. A row's size may be missing; if present it is once, few, many or a size class.

V gene	clone size	D gene	J gene	CDR3 protein	CDR3 DNA
TRBV5-8	NA	NA	TRBJ2-5	CASSLALQGQGETQYF	TGTGCCAGCAGCTTGGCCCTTCAGGGGCAGGGAGAGACCCAGTACTTC
TRBV2	NA	TRBD2	TRBJ2-1	CASSGTSESSYNEQFF	TGTGCCAGCAGTGGGACTAGCGAGAGCTCCTACAATGAGCAGTTCTTC
TRBV18	few	NA	TRBJ2-7	CASSPENRYYEQYF	TGTGCCAGCTCACCGGAGAACCGGTATTACGAGCAGTACTTC
TRBV7-8	NA	NA	TRBJ2-3	CASSQTRMWQPADTQYF	TGTGCCAGCAGCCAAACCAGGATGTGGCAGCCAGCAGATACGCAGTATTTT
TRBV2	NA	NA	TRBJ1-5	CASSEDRSNQPQHF	TGTGCCAGCAGTGAAGACAGGAGCAATCAGCCCCAGCATTTT
TRBV28	NA	NA	TRBJ2-7	CASCVERAYEQYF	TGTGCCAGCTGTGTGGAGCGGGCCTACGAGCAGTACTTC
TRBV19	once	TRBD1	TRBJ2-7	CASSDKDRGFMYEQYF	TGTGCCAGTAGCGACAAGGACAGGGGGTTTATGTACGAGCAGTACTTC
TRBV4-2	NA	NA	TRBJ2-5	CASSRQSGSTGETQYF	TGTGCCAGCAGCCGACAGTCAGGATCCACCGGGGAGACCCAGTACTTC
TRBV5-8	once	TRBD1	TRBJ2-6	CASSPRTGMSSGANVLTF	TGTGCCAGCAGCCCAAGGACAGGAATGAGCTCTGGGGCCAACGTCCTGACTTTC
TRBV4-2	NA	NA	TRBJ1-3	CASSQETGNTIYF	TGTGCCAGCAGCCAGGAGACTGGAAACACCATATATTTT
TRBV28	NA	NA	TRBJ2-7	CASNTLYEQYF	TGTGCCAGCAATACTCTCTACGAGCAGTACTTC
TRBV21-1	NA	NA	TRBJ2-2	CASSKGCWGPTGELFF	TGTGCCAGCAGCAAAGGATGCTGGGGCCCCACCGGGGAGCTGTTTTTT
TRBV11-2	NA	NA	TRBJ1-1	CASSHTRGGDTEAFF	TGTGCCAGCAGCCACACACGAGGGGGTGACACTGAAGCTTTCTTT
TRBV6-5	NA	NA	TRBJ2-2	CASSYGLASSGGELFF	TGTGCCAGCAGTTACGGGCTAGCGAGCTCGGGCGGGGAGCTGTTTTTT
TRBV6-5	NA	NA	TRBJ1-2	CASSLQGGDREGYTF	TGTGCCAGCAGTCTCCAAGGGGGGGACCGGGAGGGCTACACCTTC
TRBV7-2	NA	TRBD2	TRBJ2-2	CASSFVLAGAGELFF	TGTGCCAGCAGCTTTGTACTAGCGGGAGCCGGGGAGCTGTTTTTT
TRBV4-1	NA	NA	TRBJ2-2	CASSQKTEGAGELFF	TGCGCCAGCAGCCAAAAAACAGAGGGGGCCGGGGAGCTGTTTTTT
TRBV2	NA	NA	TRBJ2-1	CASSEARLNNEQFF	TGTGCCAGCAGTGAAGCCCGACTTAACAATGAGCAGTTCTTC
TRBV2	once	NA	TRBJ2-4	CASRQQGTENIQYF	TGTGCCAGCAGACAACAGGGAACAGAAAACATTCAGTACTTC
TRBV9	NA	TRBD2	TRBJ2-2	CASSVALAATGELFF	TGTGCCAGCAGCGTAGCACTAGCGGCTACCGGGGAGCTGTTTTTT
TRBV28	few	NA	TRBJ2-7	CASSNRRRKTYEQYF	TGTGCCAGCTCAAATAGGAGGCGTAAGACCTACGAGCAGTACTTC
TRBV19	NA	TRBD2	TRBJ2-5	CASRGLAGGETQYF	TGTGCCAGTAGGGGACTAGCGGGAGGAGAGACCCAGTACTTC
TRBV10-1	few	NA	TRBJ2-3	CASNGEGSADTQYF	TGCGCCAGCAATGGCGAGGGATCAGCAGATACGCAGTATTTT
TRBV7-9	NA	TRBD2	TRBJ2-7	CASSGVSGSSRSEQYF	TGTGCCAGCAGTGGGGTTAGCGGGAGTAGTAGATCCGAGCAGTACTTC